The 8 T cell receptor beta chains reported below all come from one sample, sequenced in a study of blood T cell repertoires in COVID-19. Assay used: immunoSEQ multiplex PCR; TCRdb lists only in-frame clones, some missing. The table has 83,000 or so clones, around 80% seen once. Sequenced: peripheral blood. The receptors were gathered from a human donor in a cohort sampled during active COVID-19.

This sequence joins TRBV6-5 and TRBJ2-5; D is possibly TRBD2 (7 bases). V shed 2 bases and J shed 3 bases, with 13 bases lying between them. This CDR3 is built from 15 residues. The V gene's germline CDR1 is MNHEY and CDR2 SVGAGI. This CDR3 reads CASSYRGAPEETQYF. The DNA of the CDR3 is TGTGCCAGCAGTTACCGGGGGGCACCCGAAGAGACCCAGTACTTC.

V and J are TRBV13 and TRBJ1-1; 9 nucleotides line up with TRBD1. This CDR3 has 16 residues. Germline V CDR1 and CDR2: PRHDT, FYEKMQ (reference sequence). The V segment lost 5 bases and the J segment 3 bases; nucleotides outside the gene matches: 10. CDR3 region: CASSRIRDRAYTEAFF. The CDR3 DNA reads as TGTGCCAGCAGCCGAATCCGGGACAGGGCCTACACTGAAGCTTTCTTT.

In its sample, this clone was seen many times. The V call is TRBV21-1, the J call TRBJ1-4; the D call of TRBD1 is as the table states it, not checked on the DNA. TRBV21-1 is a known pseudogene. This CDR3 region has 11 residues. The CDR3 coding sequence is TGTGCCAGCAGCAAAGTAGGGGGTGGGTTTTTT. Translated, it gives CASSKVGGGFF.

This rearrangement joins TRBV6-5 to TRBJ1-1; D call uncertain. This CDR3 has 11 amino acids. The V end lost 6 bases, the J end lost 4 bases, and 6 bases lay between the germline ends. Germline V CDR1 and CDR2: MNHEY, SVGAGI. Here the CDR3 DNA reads TGTGCCAGCAGAGACATCACTGAAGCTTTCTTT. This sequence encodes CASRDITEAFF.

The CDR3 DNA is TGCAGCGTATCCCCAAACCTCAACAGGGGGGAGACCCAGTACTTC. This codes for CSVSPNLNRGETQYF. The chain recombines TRBV29-1 with TRBJ2-5; 8 positions match TRBD1. Germline loops: CDR1 SQVTM, CDR2 ANQGSEA. The length of the CDR3 is 15 residues. The V gene end was trimmed by 6 bases and the J gene end by 5 bases; junction bases not matched to a gene: 14. The entire variable domain, with the rest obtained from reference TRBV29-1 and TRBJ2-5, is as follows: SAVISQKPSRDICQRGTSLTIQCQVDSQVTMMFWYRQQPGQSLTLIATANQGSEATYESGFVIDKFPISRPNLTFSTLTVSNMSPEDSSIYLCSVSPNLNRGETQYFGPGTRLLVL.

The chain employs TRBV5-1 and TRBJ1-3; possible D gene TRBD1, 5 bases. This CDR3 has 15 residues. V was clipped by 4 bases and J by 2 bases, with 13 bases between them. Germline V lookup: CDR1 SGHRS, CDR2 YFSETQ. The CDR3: CASSTDTRPGNTIYF. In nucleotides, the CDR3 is TGCGCCAGCAGCACGGACACCCGGCCTGGAAACACCATATATTTT.

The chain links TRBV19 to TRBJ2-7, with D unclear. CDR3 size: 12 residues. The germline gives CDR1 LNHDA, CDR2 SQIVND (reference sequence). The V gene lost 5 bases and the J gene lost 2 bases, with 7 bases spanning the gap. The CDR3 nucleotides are TGTGCCAGTAGTCCGAACACCTACGAGCAGTACTTC. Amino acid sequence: CASSPNTYEQYF.

As DNA, the CDR3 is TGTGCCAGCAGCTTATTTAGGAACACTGAAGCTTTCTTT. Translation gives CASSLFRNTEAFF. The chain recombines TRBV5-5 with TRBJ1-1; the D is unclear. Germline-derived CDR1 and CDR2 are SGHKS and YYEKEE (reference sequence). The CDR3 has 13 amino acids. V was clipped by 2 bases and J by 1 base, with 6 bases between them.